These 11 T cell receptor beta chains originate from one sample sequenced in a study of cytomegalovirus exposure and HLA in healthy donors. This PCR relied on a set of 60 Vbeta primers and 13 Jbeta primers. Assay used: immunoSEQ multiplex PCR; TCRdb lists only in-frame clones, some missing. The sample holds approximately 100,000 clones, under 85% seen once. The sample consisted of PBMCs. The origin of the receptors is a middle-aged woman in good health and CMV-seronegative.

The genes are TRBV6-6 and TRBJ2-5; TRBD1 agrees at 9 bases. The germline CDR1 and CDR2 sequences are MNHNY and SVGAGI (reference sequence). Losses at the gene ends were 2 bases for V and 5 bases for J; bases not matched to a gene: 6. The length of the CDR3 is 15 residues. For the CDR3, the DNA is TGTGCCAGCAGTTACACAGGGGGCTCGGGGGAGACCCAGTACTTC. Its protein is CASSYTGGSGETQYF.

Turning to this clone: Other DNA sequences in this specimen translate into the identical CDR3. This chain uses TRBV9 with TRBJ2-7; 13 bases are shared with TRBD2. The V gene's germline CDR1 is SGDLS and CDR2 YYNGEE. With 0 bases clipped from V and 2 bases from J, the junction kept 2 bases outside the gene matches. The CDR3 covers 16 residues. Written as DNA, the CDR3 is TGTGCCAGCAGCGTAGGACTAGCGGGAGGCACCTACGAGCAGTACTTC. Protein product: CASSVGLAGGTYEQYF.

The chain has TRBV7-3 and TRBJ1-6; 7 nucleotides line up with TRBD1. Germline trimming cut 2 bases from V and 5 bases from J; bases unmatched to any gene: 12. Germline V gene sequence: CDR1 SGHTA, CDR2 FQGTGA. The CDR3 covers 18 residues. The CDR3 here is CASSLEGGPRSNNSPLHF. The DNA of the CDR3 is TGTGCCAGCAGCTTAGAAGGGGGCCCACGATCAAATAATTCACCCCTCCACTTT.

The rearrangement joins TRBV12-5 to TRBJ2-7, with D possibly TRBD1 on 6 matching bases. Trimming left V 11 bases short and J 0 bases short, with 17 bases between. Germline V CDR1 and CDR2: LGHNT, FRNRAP. The CDR3 spans 14 residues. For the CDR3, the DNA is TGTGCTGAGCGGAGACAGGCCTCCTCCTACGAGCAGTACTTC. Its protein is CAERRQASSYEQYF.

CDR3 DNA: TGTGCCAGCGGGCTTTCCGGGAGTATAGGGGAGCTGTTTTTT. As protein: CASGLSGSIGELFF. The chain combines TRBV2 with TRBJ2-2; perhaps TRBD2 as D (6 bases). Germline V CDR1 and CDR2: SNHLY, FYNNEI. Between the trimmed V and J ends, which lost 8 bases and 8 bases, there was a span of 18 bases. The CDR3 totals 14 residues.

J is TRBJ2-7 and V is TRBV12-5, with 7 positions matching TRBD1. The CDR3 has 14 amino acids. V shed 4 bases and J 7 bases; nucleotides not matched to a gene: 10. Germline V CDR1 and CDR2: LGHNT, FRNRAP. For the CDR3, the DNA is TGTGCTAGTGGTTCCAACGGACAGGTTCCGGAGCAGTACTTC. Translating it yields CASGSNGQVPEQYF.

This chain links TRBV9 with TRBJ1-3, with a weak D call TRBD1 (6 bases). Deletions cut 3 bases from V and 4 bases from J, with 17 bases between. The length of the CDR3 is 16 residues. Germline V gene lookup returns CDR1 SGDLS and CDR2 YYNGEE. This chain's CDR3 is CASSELETGSGNTIYF. DNA for the CDR3: TGTGCCAGCAGCGAACTGGAAACAGGGTCCGGAAACACCATATATTTT.

The V gene is TRBV4-3, the J gene TRBJ2-3; D is unclear. The germline gives CDR1 LGHNA, CDR2 YSLEER. V lost 0 bases and J 2 bases, leaving 6 bases between the germline ends. This CDR3 spans 14 amino acids. The CDR3 loop reads CASSQDQATDTQYF. The CDR3 nucleotides read TGCGCCAGCAGCCAAGACCAGGCCACAGATACGCAGTATTTT.

This clone showed up just a few times. The rearrangement links TRBV27 to TRBJ1-1; the match to TRBD1 covers 7 bases. With V trimmed by 3 bases and J by 2 bases, 6 bases remained unmatched. Germline CDR1 is MNHEY and CDR2 is SMNVEV (reference sequence). The CDR3 spans 15 residues. CDR3 sequence (DNA): TGTGCCAGCAGTTTGGTAGGGGGCATAAACACTGAAGCTTTCTTT. Translated, it gives CASSLVGGINTEAFF.

This clone has just a few counts. J is TRBJ2-7 and V is TRBV19, with a tentative D call TRBD2 (6 bases). The V and J ends lost 1 base and 7 bases respectively, with 14 bases between them. CDR1 is LNHDA, CDR2 SQIVND, per germline (reference sequence). The CDR3 has 14 amino acids. The CDR3 bases are TGTGCCAGTAGTATAGCGGGAGACGGGCGGGAGCAGTACTTC. It codes for CASSIAGDGREQYF.

The chain joins TRBV28 to TRBJ2-2, with D unclear. The CDR3 consists of 13 residues. V lost 2 bases, J lost 6 bases, and 7 bases lay in between. Germline V CDR1 and CDR2: MDHEN, SYDVKM. The CDR3 here is CASSLRVSGELFF. CDR3 sequence (DNA): TGTGCCAGCAGTTTACGGGTGTCCGGGGAGCTGTTTTTT. Full variable domain (missing parts from reference TRBV28 and TRBJ2-2): DVKVTQSSRYLVKRTGEKVFLECVQDMDHENMFWYRQDPGLGLRLIYFSYDVKMKEKGDIPEGYSVSREKKERFSLILESASTNQTSMYLCASSLRVSGELFFGEGSRLTVL.